This T cell receptor (beta chain) came from a study of OX40 agonist ivuxolimab in advanced cancers. Study at large: One patient with hepatocellular carcinoma and two with cutaneous melanoma, three in all, had partial responses. Study results and caveats: More expanded clones were seen, on average, in CD8+ T cells than in CD4+. The work left the antigen specificity of expanded peripheral T cells undetermined. Near-lowest levels of clonal expansion characterized partial responders at 0.1-3.0 mg/kg.

Comment on this clone: What it recognizes is unknown.

Data came from immunoSEQ multiplex PCR; TCRdb stores just in-frame clones and leaves some out. The sample includes tens of thousands of clones, 89% of them seen just once. Specimen: CD4+ or CD8+ T cells sorted from blood, collected in a trial of the OX40 agonist ivuxolimab. This sequence was found in an adult with an advanced solid tumor such as melanoma, head and neck, liver or kidney cancer.

CDR3 bases: TGTGCCAGCAGCTTAGGTAGCCTGGTTAACACCGGGGAGCTGTTTTTT. Protein: CASSLGSLVNTGELFF. This chain links TRBV7-9 with TRBJ2-2; D not certain. The V gene's germline CDR1 is SEHNR and CDR2 FQNEAQ (reference sequence). V lost 1 base, J lost 2 bases, and 11 bases lay in between. This CDR3 has 16 amino acids.